The present entry profiles one T cell receptor (beta chain) with its context. What it binds is unknown. Sample barcodes and UMIs were carried by the TCR alpha and TCR beta cDNA libraries that 5'RACE generated with constant-segment primers. TCRdb reanalysed the 5' RACE reads using MiXCR and keeps one entry per CDR3 protein. The sample has a few hundred thousand distinct CDR3 sequences, 19% seen once. This CDR3 is built from 14 residues. Germline CDR1 SEHNR, CDR2 FQNEAQ (reference sequence). V gave up 4 bases and J gave up 10 bases, with 16 bases separating them. This specimen belongs to a study of T-cell memory formation after mild COVID-19. Study at large: Largely, the TCR clusters proved donor specific. Study results and caveats: Day 15 to 85 contracting clones showed balanced CD4/CD8; later expanders leaned CD4+. Clones from the second wave (peaking day 37) had unconfirmed SARS-CoV-2 specificity.

This TCR derives from a man aged 18 to 29 who had mild COVID-19 (a few samples of this study predate the infection). Cell type and time point are not known. The sequencing sample was made of PBMCs or a T cell subset sorted from them (not recorded which). This sequence joins TRBV7-9 and TRBJ1-4; D perhaps matches TRBD1 (5 bases). The CDR3 is CASSSPTTVPKLFF. CDR3 coding DNA: TGTGCCAGCAGCTCCCCAACGACAGTCCCAAAACTGTTTTTT.